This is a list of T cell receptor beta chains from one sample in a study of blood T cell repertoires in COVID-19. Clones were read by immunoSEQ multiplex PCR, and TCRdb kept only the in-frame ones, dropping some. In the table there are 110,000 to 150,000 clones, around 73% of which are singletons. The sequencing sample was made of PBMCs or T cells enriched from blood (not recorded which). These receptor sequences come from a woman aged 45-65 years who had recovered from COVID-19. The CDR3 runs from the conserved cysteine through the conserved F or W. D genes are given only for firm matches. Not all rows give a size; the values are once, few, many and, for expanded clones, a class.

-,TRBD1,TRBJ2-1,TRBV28,CASSLMPGQGNNEQFF,TGTGCCAGCAGTTTAATGCCGGGACAGGGGAACAATGAGCAGTTCTTC
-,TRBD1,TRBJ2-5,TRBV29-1,CSGAPGGREETQYF,TGCAGCGGGGCCCCAGGGGGCAGGGAAGAGACCCAGTACTTC
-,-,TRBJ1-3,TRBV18,CASSPPVGSGNTIYF,TGTGCCAGCTCACCACCTGTCGGCTCTGGAAACACCATATATTTT
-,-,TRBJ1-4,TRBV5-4,CASSFGIGDNNEKLFF,TGTGCCAGCAGCTTTGGGATAGGGGATAACAATGAAAAACTGTTTTTT
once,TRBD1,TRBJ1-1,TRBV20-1,CSADRGPEAFF,TGCAGTGCAGACAGGGGGCCTGAAGCTTTCTTT
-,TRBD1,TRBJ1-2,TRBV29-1,CSVGRQGEGGYGYTF,TGCAGCGTTGGGAGACAGGGGGAGGGTGGCTATGGCTACACCTTC
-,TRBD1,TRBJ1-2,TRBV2,CASSRYRGQGYGYTF,TGTGCCAGCAGTCGGTACAGGGGGCAAGGGTATGGCTACACCTTC
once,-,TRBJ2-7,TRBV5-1,CASTPDGSSYEQYF,TGCGCCAGCACCCCGGACGGGAGCTCCTACGAGCAGTACTTC
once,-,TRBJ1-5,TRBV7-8,CASSQRGNQPQHF,TGTGCCAGCAGCCAAAGAGGCAATCAGCCCCAGCATTTT
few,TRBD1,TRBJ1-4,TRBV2,CASSEQGVNEKLFF,TGTGCCAGCTCGGAGCAGGGGGTTAATGAAAAACTGTTTTTT
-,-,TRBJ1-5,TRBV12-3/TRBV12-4,CASSRIQGQPQHF,TGTGCCAGCAGTCGAATTCAGGGACAGCCCCAGCATTTT
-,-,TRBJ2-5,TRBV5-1,CASSASTVGEGGYQETQYF,TGCGCCAGCAGCGCCTCCACGGTTGGAGAAGGAGGTTACCAAGAGACCCAGTACTTC
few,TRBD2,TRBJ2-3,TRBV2,CASSEERGGLIQYF,TGTGCCAGCAGTGAAGAGCGGGGGGGCCTAATTCAGTATTTT
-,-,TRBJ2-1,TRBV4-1,CASSQVGQISSYNEQFF,TGCGCCAGCAGCCAAGTAGGACAAATTAGCTCCTACAATGAGCAGTTCTTC
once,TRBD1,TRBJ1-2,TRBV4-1,CASSLRTGGYVYGYTF,TGCGCCAGCAGCCTTAGGACAGGGGGCTATGTCTATGGCTACACCTTC
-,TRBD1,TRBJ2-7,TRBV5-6,CASSPGVTGESYEQYF,TGTGCCAGCAGCCCGGGTGTGACAGGGGAGTCCTACGAGCAGTACTTC
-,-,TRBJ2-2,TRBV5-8,CASTTGWAGELFF,TGTGCCAGCACCACAGGGTGGGCCGGGGAGCTGTTTTTT
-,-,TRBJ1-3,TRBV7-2,CASSLSGSASGNTIYF,TGTGCCAGCAGCTTATCAGGGTCCGCTTCTGGAAACACCATATATTTT
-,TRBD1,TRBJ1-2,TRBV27,CASRQGALGYTF,TGTGCCAGCAGGCAGGGGGCCTTAGGCTACACCTTC
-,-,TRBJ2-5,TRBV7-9,CASSFDGPQYF,TGTGCCAGCAGCTTCGATGGGCCCCAGTACTTC
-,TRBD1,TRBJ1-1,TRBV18,CASSLGTVGNTEAFF,TGTGCCAGCTCACTAGGGACAGTGGGGAACACTGAAGCTTTCTTT
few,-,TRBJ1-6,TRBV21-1,CASSHRGLLGARLDSPLHF,TGTGCCAGCAGTCACAGGGGGCTTTTAGGGGCCCGTTTGGATTCACCCCTCCACTTT
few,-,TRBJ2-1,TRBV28,CASREGFVGVNEQFF,TGTGCCAGCAGAGAGGGTTTCGTAGGCGTCAATGAGCAGTTCTTC
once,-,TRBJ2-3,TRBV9,CASSPGQANTDTQYF,TGTGCCAGCAGCCCAGGGCAGGCAAACACAGATACGCAGTATTTT
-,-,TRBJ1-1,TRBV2,CASLVSRRRVIF,TGTGCCAGCCTAGTATCCCGCCGACGGGTTATCTTT
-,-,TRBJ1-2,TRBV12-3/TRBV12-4,CASSLPGGYGYTF,TGTGCCAGCAGTCTTCCGGGGGGCTATGGCTACACCTTC
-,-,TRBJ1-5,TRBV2,CASKAESNQPQHF,TGTGCCAGCAAGGCGGAAAGCAATCAGCCCCAGCATTTT
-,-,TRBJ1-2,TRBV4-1,CASSQEVVRWGYLGYTF,TGCGCCAGCAGCCAAGAAGTGGTACGATGGGGCTATTTAGGCTACACCTTC
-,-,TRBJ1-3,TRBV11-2,CASSEQGFSGNTIYF,TGTGCCAGCAGCGAACAGGGATTCTCTGGAAACACCATATATTTT
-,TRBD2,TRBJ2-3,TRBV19,CASSLGLAGGRGTDTQYF,TGTGCCAGTAGCCTGGGACTAGCGGGGGGGCGGGGCACAGATACGCAGTATTTT
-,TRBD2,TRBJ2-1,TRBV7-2,CASSIPLAGGWFF,TGTGCCAGCAGCATACCTTTAGCGGGGGGGTGGTTCTTC
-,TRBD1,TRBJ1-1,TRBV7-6,CASSSYRGTEAFF,TGTGCCAGCAGCTCATACAGGGGCACTGAAGCTTTCTTT
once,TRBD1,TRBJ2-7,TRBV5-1,CASSLNPGQYEQYF,TGCGCCAGCAGCTTGAACCCGGGACAGTACGAGCAGTACTTC
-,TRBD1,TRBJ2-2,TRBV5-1,CASIGRTGANTGELFF,TGCGCCAGTATCGGGAGGACAGGGGCGAACACCGGGGAGCTGTTTTTT
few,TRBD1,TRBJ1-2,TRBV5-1,CASSSGQAPGYGYTF,TGCGCCAGCAGCTCGGGACAGGCACCCGGCTATGGCTACACCTTC
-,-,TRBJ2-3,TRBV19,CASSKELTDTQYF,TGTGCCAGTAGCAAAGAACTCACAGATACGCAGTATTTT
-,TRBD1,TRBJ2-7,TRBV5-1,CASSSTTGASYEQYF,TGCGCCAGCAGCAGCACTACAGGGGCCTCCTACGAGCAGTACTTC
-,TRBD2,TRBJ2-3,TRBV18,CASSPSLAGGLYTQYF,TGTGCCAGCTCACCCTCACTAGCGGGGGGGCTATATACGCAGTATTTT
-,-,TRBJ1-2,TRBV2,CASSEPGGGGYGYTF,TGTGCCAGCAGTGAACCCGGGGGCGGGGGCTATGGCTACACCTTC
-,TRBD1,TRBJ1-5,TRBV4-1,CASSHPLSSGDRVFFNQPQHF,TGCGCCAGCAGCCACCCACTATCCTCGGGGGACAGGGTGTTTTTCAATCAGCCCCAGCATTTT
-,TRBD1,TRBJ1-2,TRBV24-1,CATSGGQGAPYGYTF,TGTGCCACCAGTGGAGGACAGGGGGCTCCCTATGGCTACACCTTC
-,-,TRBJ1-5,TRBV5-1,CASSWLGGKGQPQHF,TGCGCCAGCAGCTGGCTTGGAGGGAAGGGTCAGCCCCAGCATTTT
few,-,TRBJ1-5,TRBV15,CATSREATWTDRDAQPQHF,TGTGCCACCAGCAGAGAGGCGACGTGGACAGATCGGGATGCTCAGCCCCAGCATTTT
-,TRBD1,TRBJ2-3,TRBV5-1,CASNSGTATDTQYF,TGCGCCAGCAACTCCGGGACAGCCACAGATACGCAGTATTTT
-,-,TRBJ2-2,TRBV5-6,CASSLGGPTNTGELFF,TGTGCCAGCAGCTTAGGGGGACCCACGAACACCGGGGAGCTGTTTTTT
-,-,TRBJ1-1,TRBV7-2,CASSLDITQWAFF,TGTGCCAGCAGCTTAGATATTACCCAGTGGGCTTTCTTT
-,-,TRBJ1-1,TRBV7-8,CASSLGRGHTEAFF,TGTGCCAGCAGCTTAGGCAGGGGACACACTGAAGCTTTCTTT
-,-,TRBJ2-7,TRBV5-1,CASSLGSGSFYEQYF,TGCGCCAGCAGCTTGGGGTCAGGGTCCTTCTACGAGCAGTACTTC
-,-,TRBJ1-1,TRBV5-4,CASSLAANMNTEAFF,TGTGCCAGCAGCCTCGCGGCTAACATGAACACTGAAGCTTTCTTT